The sequence of this T cell receptor beta chain was determined in a study of tumor-infiltrating T cells and Merkel cell polyomavirus (dated 2017 in TCRdb). In the study overall: The study examined CD8+ T cells specific for the Merkel cell polyomavirus KLL epitope in Merkel cell carcinoma patients. Of all the tumor samples in the study, one was a frozen nodal tumor digest and another was a flash-frozen core biopsy of a metastasis. TRB sequencing was performed on KLL-tetramer-sorted cells from blood or tumor-infiltrating lymphocytes in 14 to 15 samples, as well as on around eleven matched whole-tumor samples. Patients came in at different disease stages and had a median follow-up of 2.7 years, ranging from about 1.1 to 6.0 years. Patient treatments varied, were not standardized, and included chemotherapy, radiation and immunotherapies. The majority of whole-tumor samples consisted of roughly 25-micron curls cut from formalin-fixed, paraffin-embedded tissue blocks.

Worth noting for this clone: What this receptor recognizes is not known. No clone much larger than this one lies a single base away; base qualities are absent.

By immunohistochemistry, the tumors of all patients showed robust positive staining for Merkel cell polyomavirus Large T antigen. The study included about a dozen Merkel cell carcinoma patients who had robust KLL-tetramer+ populations, above 0.04% of CD8+ T cells, in blood and/or cultured TIL. All patients were Caucasian, with a median age of about 60 years and a range of roughly 45 to 80 years. For patients with unknown primaries who presented with nodal disease, or in cases where primary tissue was insufficient, lymph node tumors were analyzed. Overall study outcomes, separate from this receptor: Because only a single viral epitope was studied, T cells directed against other Merkel cell polyomavirus epitopes were not captured. KLL-specific TRB repertoires proved diverse and largely private: among some 370 unique sequences, only one clonotype was public, and two patients shared that clonotype. A significant MCC-specific survival advantage (P = 0.0051) was associated with tumors having more unique KLL-specific clonotypes (5-108 vs 0-3). The small sample size of the study (n of about 12 patients) is recognized as a limitation. A higher intratumoral fraction of KLL-specific T cells (roughly 1.8-20% versus about 0-0.15%) was associated with significantly improved MCC-specific survival.

Libraries were made using the immunoSEQ multiplex PCR assay. Adaptive Biotechnologies (Seattle, WA) carried out genomic DNA extraction, TRB sequencing and normalization. The authors processed their data as follows. Clonality was calculated as one minus the Shannon entropy of productive TRB sequences, normalized by log2 of unique productive sequences. KLL-specific clonotypes in tumors were identified by matching TCRbeta CDR3 amino acid sequences to those from the tetramer-sorted sample of each patient. In its TCRdb copy, this immuneACCESS table keeps in-frame sequences only and misses some clones. Where compared with another copy, unresolved V genes explain less than half of these, and the others have no known cause. From that table come the V and J calls and clone size; the DNA was used to work out D and trimming. The sample profile shows around 25,000 clones; 70% to 90% of them were found once. The leading ten clones occupy around 2.8% of the sample.

Reading from cysteine to phenylalanine, the CDR3 counts 13 amino acids. Left in the record is the CDR3 DNA by itself, 39 bases read in frame from the first base. Looking up the germline V gene (reference sequence) yields CDR1 MNHEY and CDR2 SMNVEV. V is shortened by 6 bases, J by 6 bases, and the region joining them spans 14 bases. Sequencing was performed on lymph node tissue. This clonotype originated in a middle-aged man with Merkel cell carcinoma. The rearrangement combines TRBV27 with TRBJ1-2; too little of a D gene remains to name it. The CDR3 region reads CASRPVAYDGYTF. The DNA sequence is TGTGCCAGCAGGCCGGTCGCCTACGATGGCTACACCTTC.